This T cell receptor (beta chain) was captured in a study of response to subunit inactivated influenza vaccine. In germline, CDR1 is SNHLY, CDR2 FYNNEI. V was clipped by 6 bases and J by 7 bases, with 13 bases between them. CDR3 length equals 13 residues. This clonotype was seen at least ten times. MiXCR, run by TCRdb on the RT-PCR reads, gives a single entry per CDR3 protein. The table records under 800,000 distinct CDR3 sequences, about 14% of them present only once. The sequences come from PBMCs from blood, collected around 14 days before vaccination. This clonotype was sampled from a man aged 45-65 years who received an inactivated influenza vaccine. The chain employs TRBV2 and TRBJ1-5; D is ambiguous. The CDR3 region has the DNA TGTGCCAGCAGGAAGCTCGGATACCAGCCCCAGCATTTT. Translated: CASRKLGYQPQHF.